The 24 T cell receptor beta chains reported below all come from one sample, sequenced in a study of T cells after yellow fever vaccination. TCRdb passed the 5' RACE reads through MiXCR, listing each CDR3 protein once. The data show around 310,000 distinct CDR3 sequences, 3.5% to 5% seen once. Source: PBMCs, taken 15 days after the yellow fever booster vaccination. These receptors all come from a man between 18 and 35 years old who received the YFV17D yellow fever vaccine.

This clonotype occurred many times. The V and J genes are TRBV13 and TRBJ2-3, with TRBD2 identical over 11 bases. The length of the CDR3 is 16 residues. The trim removed 3 bases at V and 1 base at J, leaving 3 bases unmatched. CDR1 and CDR2 (germline): PRHDT, FYEKMQ (reference sequence). The CDR3 coding sequence is TGTGCCAGCAGCTTCACGACTAGCGGGGGCACAGATACGCAGTATTTT. It codes for CASSFTTSGGTDTQYF.

The J gene is TRBJ1-4, the V gene TRBV6-2 or TRBV6-3; D unclear. The V end was cut by 6 bases, the J end by 6 bases, with 11 bases between. The CDR3 has 13 amino acids. Germline V gene lookup returns CDR1 MNHEY and CDR2 SVGEGT. For the CDR3, the DNA is TGTGCCAGCAGGCCTGACGGAGATGAAAAACTGTTTTTT. Translation: CASRPDGDEKLFF.

V usage is TRBV7-2 and J usage is TRBJ2-7; D is perhaps TRBD1 (6 bases). The CDR3 sequence is 16 residues long. With 1 base removed from V and 6 bases from J, the gap between germline ends came to 19 bases. Germline loops: CDR1 SGHTA, CDR2 FQGNSA. The CDR3 coding sequence is TGTGCCAGCAGCTTAGATCCCGGGACAAGGAGACGCGAGCAGTACTTC. This gives the protein CASSLDPGTRRREQYF.

This clonotype was counted many times. The chain couples TRBV20-1 to TRBJ1-1; no definite D call. V shed 3 bases and J shed 7 bases, with 12 bases lying between them. Germline lookup yields CDR1 DFQATT and CDR2 SNEGSKA (reference sequence). The CDR3 has 12 amino acids. CDR3 amino acids: CSASRRGVEAFF. CDR3 DNA sequence: TGCAGTGCTAGCAGGCGTGGGGTTGAAGCTTTCTTT.

V and J are TRBV2 and TRBJ1-4; unclear D gene. Germline CDR1 SNHLY, CDR2 FYNNEI. Trimming removed 7 bases from V and 6 bases from J, with 12 bases in between. The CDR3 loop spans 13 amino acids. The CDR3 DNA sequence: TGTGCCAGCACCAAGGGCCCTCATGAAAAACTGTTTTTT. Translating it yields CASTKGPHEKLFF.

This clonotype was seen repeatedly, ten times or more. The gene calls are TRBV20-1 and TRBJ2-3, with no clear D. Germline V CDR1 and CDR2: DFQATT, SNEGSKA (reference sequence). The germline V and J ends were trimmed by 3 bases and 5 bases, with 6 bases remaining between them. The CDR3 has 11 amino acids. CDR3 protein: CSASGGDTQYF. In nucleotides, the CDR3 is TGCAGTGCTAGCGGTGGAGATACGCAGTATTTT.

This clonotype has only a few counts. No conserved phenylalanine or tryptophan ends this CDR3, so it is likely a read error. The limits of the CDR3 on the DNA are not certain, so only TCRdb's listed CDR3 is given. The CDR3: CASSIRGPRV. The chain employs TRBV5-1 and TRBJ1-1; the table assigns TRBD1, which was not confirmed against the DNA. Germline V CDR1 and CDR2: SGHRS, YFSETQ. The CDR3 spans 10 amino acids, including both terminal residues.

This clonotype showed up many times. V usage is TRBV11-2 and J usage is TRBJ2-5, with D possibly TRBD2 on 6 matching bases. The V end was cut by 1 base, the J end by 5 bases, with 11 bases between. The germline V gene has CDR1 SGHAT and CDR2 FQNNGV. This CDR3 has 14 residues. In DNA form, the CDR3 reads TGTGCCAGCAGCTTAGGCCAAGGGAGGGAGACCCAGTACTTC. Translating it yields CASSLGQGRETQYF. Using reference TRBV11-2 and TRBJ2-5 for the parts outside the CDR3, the full variable domain is EAGVAQSPRYKIIEKRQSVAFWCNPISGHATLYWYQQILGQGPKLLIQFQNNGVVDDSQLPKDRFSAERLKGVDSTLKIQPAKLEDSAVYLCASSLGQGRETQYFGPGTRLLVL.

This clonotype was observed at least ten times. The chain couples TRBV20-1 to TRBJ1-5; 8 nucleotides align to TRBD1. Per the germline V gene, CDR1 is DFQATT and CDR2 is SNEGSKA (reference sequence). The V and J ends lost 5 bases and 2 bases, in that order; junction bases with no gene match: 5. The CDR3 is made up of 14 amino acids. The CDR3 protein is CSASGGAGNQPQHF. Here the CDR3 DNA reads TGCAGTGCTTCAGGGGGCGCGGGCAATCAGCCCCAGCATTTT.

The table lists this clonotype with a few counts. The genes are TRBV12-3 or TRBV12-4 and TRBJ2-3, with 9 bases lining up with TRBD2. V shed 2 bases and J 4 bases; nucleotides not matched to a gene: 7. The CDR3 has 16 residues. CDR3 coding DNA: TGTGCCAGCAGTTTACCCCGCGGGGGGGCCGCAGATACGCAGTATTTT. It translates to CASSLPRGGAADTQYF.

This clonotype was counted only a few times. This sequence joins TRBV4-3 and TRBJ1-1; D not certain. V gave up 0 bases and J gave up 3 bases, with 17 bases separating them. The CDR3 runs 17 residues. Germline CDR1 is LGHNA and CDR2 is YSLEER. The CDR3, as DNA: TGCGCCAGCAGCCAAGAAGCCCTGTTACGGCCGGACACTGAAGCTTTCTTT. Its translation is CASSQEALLRPDTEAFF.

This clonotype turned up a few times. The CDR3: CASSYSTSGVRDTQYF. The CDR3 DNA reads TGTGCCAGCAGTTACTCCACTAGCGGGGTTCGAGATACGCAGTATTTT. The rearrangement links TRBV6-5 to TRBJ2-3, with TRBD2 identical over 10 bases. After removal of 0 bases from V and 5 bases from J, the junction contained 5 bases not matched to a gene. CDR1 and CDR2 (germline): MNHEY, SVGAGI. The CDR3 covers 16 residues.

This clonotype was recorded at least ten times. The chain combines TRBV7-3 with TRBJ2-3; D unresolved. The V end lost 4 bases, the J end lost 5 bases, and 10 bases lay between the germline ends. Germline CDR1 reads SGHTA; CDR2 reads FQGTGA. This CDR3 is 13 amino acids long. The CDR3 DNA follows: TGTGCCAGCAGCTCCGGACCCATAGATACGCAGTATTTT. It is translated as CASSSGPIDTQYF.

In this sample, this clonotype turned up many times. The chain links TRBV2 to TRBJ1-4; D not certain. Per germline, CDR1 SNHLY and CDR2 FYNNEI. The ends were cut back, 1 base at V and 7 bases at J, with 10 bases in the middle. The CDR3 runs 14 residues. DNA of the CDR3: TGTGCCAGCAGTGAAGTGATAGGGCCTGAAAAACTGTTTTTT. Translated, it gives CASSEVIGPEKLFF.

This clonotype was picked up a small number of times. The chain has TRBV5-6 and TRBJ1-5, with D unclear. This CDR3 has 14 amino acids. V shed 4 bases and J shed 7 bases, with 15 bases lying between them. The germline V gene encodes CDR1 SGHDT and CDR2 YYEEEE. The CDR3 region is CASSPGSTGQPQHF. In DNA, the CDR3 is TGTGCCAGCAGCCCCGGGTCTACGGGACAGCCCCAGCATTTT. The full variable domain, in which reference TRBV5-6 and TRBJ1-5 provide the parts outside the CDR3, is DAGVTQSPTHLIKTRGQQVTLRCSPKSGHDTVSWYQQALGQGPQFIFQYYEEEERQRGNFPDRFSGHQFPNYSSELNVNALLLGDSALYLCASSPGSTGQPQHFGDGTRLSIL.

This clonotype turned up a few times. One end of the junction varies from germline; a read error may be responsible. The gene calls are TRBV14 and TRBJ2-7; TRBD1 aligns across 7 bases. CDR3 size: 11 residues. Germline assignment: CDR1 SGHDN and CDR2 FVKESK. In nucleotides, the CDR3 is TGTGCCAGCAGCCAAGGAAGGGGGCAGGCCTTC. Translation: CASSQGRGQAF.

This clonotype appeared many times. The V call is TRBV7-2, the J call TRBJ2-3; the match to TRBD2 covers 11 bases. The CDR3 loop spans 15 amino acids. The V gene end was trimmed by 3 bases and the J gene end by 6 bases; junction bases not matched to a gene: 5. Germline V lookup: CDR1 SGHTA, CDR2 FQGNSA. CDR3 in DNA: TGTGCCAGCAGCTTTAGCGGGGGGGTTATGGATACGCAGTATTTT. This codes for CASSFSGGVMDTQYF.

V is TRBV14 and J is TRBJ1-2; weak D call: TRBD1 (5 bases). The CDR3 spans 14 residues. Per the germline V gene, CDR1 is SGHDN and CDR2 is FVKESK. Trimming stripped 3 bases from V and 2 bases from J, with 10 bases between. CDR3 nucleotides: TGTGCCAGCAGCCATAGGGAGGGGAACTATGGCTACACCTTC. This gives the protein CASSHREGNYGYTF.

J is TRBJ2-7 and V is TRBV18; 8 nucleotides line up with TRBD2. Germline-derived CDR1 and CDR2 are KGHSH and LQKENI. Trimming at V came to 5 bases and at J to 2 bases, leaving 5 bases not matched to a gene. The CDR3 has 14 residues. CDR3 nucleotide sequence: TGTGCCAGCTCAGCCGGGGGGGGACCCTACGAGCAGTACTTC. Translated: CASSAGGGPYEQYF.

V and J are TRBV15 and TRBJ2-7, with D perhaps given as TRBD1 or TRBD2 (6 bases each). Germline lookup yields CDR1 LNHNV and CDR2 YYDKDF (reference sequence). V was trimmed by 1 base and J by 6 bases, leaving 10 bases between them. This CDR3 region has 13 residues. The CDR3: CATSRVKGGEQYV. The DNA for the CDR3 is TGTGCCACCAGCAGAGTCAAGGGGGGCGAGCAGTACGTC.

This clonotype has just a few counts. This chain connects TRBV5-1 to TRBJ1-3, with D maybe TRBD1 (6 bases). V lost 4 bases to trimming and J lost 0 bases, with 14 bases between them. The germline V gene encodes CDR1 SGHRS and CDR2 YFSETQ. This CDR3 region has 16 residues. Written as DNA, the CDR3 is TGCGCCAGCAGCAAGACCCGGACAGACTCTGGAAACACCATATATTTT. It encodes CASSKTRTDSGNTIYF.

There are a few counts of this clonotype. This rearrangement joins TRBV5-1 to TRBJ1-1; D is possibly TRBD1 (6 bases). The CDR3 runs 15 residues. CDR1 SGHRS and CDR2 YFSETQ come from the germline V gene. With 1 base removed from V and 1 base from J, the gap between germline ends came to 11 bases. The CDR3 sequence: CASSLPGTSNTEAFF. CDR3 DNA: TGCGCCAGCAGCTTGCCCGGGACATCGAACACTGAAGCTTTCTTT. Full variable domain (missing parts from reference TRBV5-1 and TRBJ1-1): KAGVTQTPRYLIKTRGQQVTLSCSPISGHRSVSWYQQTPGQGLQFLFEYFSETQRNKGNFPGRFSGRQFSNSRSEMNVSTLELGDSALYLCASSLPGTSNTEAFFGQGTRLTVV.

The rearrangement joins TRBV25-1 to TRBJ1-5, with D possibly being TRBD1 (5 bases). CDR1 is MGHDK and CDR2 is SYGVNS in the germline V gene. The CDR3 is made up of 14 amino acids. The V end was cut by 4 bases, the J end by 7 bases, with 14 bases between. The CDR3 nucleotides read TGTGCCAGCAGTGCTTTGGGGGGAGGCCAGCCCCAGCATTTT. This encodes CASSALGGGQPQHF.

This clonotype was recorded a few times. V usage is TRBV6-6 and J usage is TRBJ2-7; D possibly corresponds to TRBD1 (6 bases). Between the trimmed V and J ends, which lost 2 bases and 2 bases, there was a span of 7 bases. This CDR3 contains 13 residues. CDR1 and CDR2 from the germline V gene are MNHNY and SVGAGI (reference sequence). The CDR3 DNA reads as TGTGCCAGCAGTTACGGACAGACCTACGAGCAGTACGTC. As protein: CASSYGQTYEQYV.